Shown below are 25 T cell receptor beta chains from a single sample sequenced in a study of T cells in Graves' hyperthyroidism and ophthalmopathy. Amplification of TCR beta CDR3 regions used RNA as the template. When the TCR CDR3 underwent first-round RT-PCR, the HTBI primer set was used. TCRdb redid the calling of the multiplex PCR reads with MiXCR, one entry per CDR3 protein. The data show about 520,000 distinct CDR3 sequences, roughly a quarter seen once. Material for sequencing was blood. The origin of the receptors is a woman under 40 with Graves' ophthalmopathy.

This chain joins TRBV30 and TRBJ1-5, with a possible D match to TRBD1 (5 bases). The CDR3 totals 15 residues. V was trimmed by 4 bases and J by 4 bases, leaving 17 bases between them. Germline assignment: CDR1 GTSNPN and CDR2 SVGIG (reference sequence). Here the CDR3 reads CAWTPFGDGNQPQHF. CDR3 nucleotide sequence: TGTGCCTGGACCCCCTTTGGGGACGGTAATCAGCCCCAGCATTTT.

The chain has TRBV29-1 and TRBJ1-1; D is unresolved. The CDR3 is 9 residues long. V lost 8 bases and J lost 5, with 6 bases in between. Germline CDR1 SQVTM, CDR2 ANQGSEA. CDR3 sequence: CSSGTEAFF. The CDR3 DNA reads TGCAGCAGTGGGACTGAAGCTTTCTTT.

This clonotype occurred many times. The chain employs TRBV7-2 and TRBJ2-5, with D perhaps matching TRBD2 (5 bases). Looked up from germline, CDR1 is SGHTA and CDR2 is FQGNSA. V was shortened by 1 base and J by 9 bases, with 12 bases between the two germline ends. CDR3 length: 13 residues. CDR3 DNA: TGTGCCAGCAGCTTAGGGTCCAGGAGGCCCCAGTACTTC. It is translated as CASSLGSRRPQYF.

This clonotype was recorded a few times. CDR3 sequence reads: CASSHKQGNTEAFF. CDR3 nucleotide sequence: TGTGCCAGCAGTCATAAACAGGGGAACACTGAAGCTTTCTTT. This chain uses TRBV2 with TRBJ1-1, with D perhaps matching TRBD1 (6 bases). V lost 5 bases and J lost 1, with 11 bases in between. Germline V lookup: CDR1 SNHLY, CDR2 FYNNEI. This CDR3 spans 14 amino acids.

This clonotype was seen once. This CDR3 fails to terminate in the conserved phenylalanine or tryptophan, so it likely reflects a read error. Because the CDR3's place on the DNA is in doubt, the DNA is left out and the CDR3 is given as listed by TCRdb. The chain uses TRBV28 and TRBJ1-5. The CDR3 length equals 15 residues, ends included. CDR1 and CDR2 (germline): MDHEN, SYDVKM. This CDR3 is CASSYIQVSNQPQQL.

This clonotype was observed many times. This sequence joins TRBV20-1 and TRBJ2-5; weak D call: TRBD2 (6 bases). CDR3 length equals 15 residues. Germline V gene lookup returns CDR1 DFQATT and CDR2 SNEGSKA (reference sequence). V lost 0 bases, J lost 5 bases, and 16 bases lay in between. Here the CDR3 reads CSARDLRGGTETQYF. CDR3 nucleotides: TGCAGTGCTAGAGATTTGCGGGGAGGTACGGAGACCCAGTACTTC.

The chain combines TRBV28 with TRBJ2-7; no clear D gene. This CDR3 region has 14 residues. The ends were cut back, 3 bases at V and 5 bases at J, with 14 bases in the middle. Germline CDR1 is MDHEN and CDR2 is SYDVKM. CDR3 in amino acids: CASSFKVTEHEQYF. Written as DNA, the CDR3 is TGTGCCAGCAGTTTCAAGGTAACTGAGCACGAGCAGTACTTC.

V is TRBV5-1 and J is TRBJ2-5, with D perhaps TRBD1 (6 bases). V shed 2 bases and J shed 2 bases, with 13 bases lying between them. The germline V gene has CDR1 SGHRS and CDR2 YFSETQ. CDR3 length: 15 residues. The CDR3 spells CASSLQGTLQETQYF. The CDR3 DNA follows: TGCGCCAGCAGCTTACAGGGAACCCTACAAGAGACCCAGTACTTC.

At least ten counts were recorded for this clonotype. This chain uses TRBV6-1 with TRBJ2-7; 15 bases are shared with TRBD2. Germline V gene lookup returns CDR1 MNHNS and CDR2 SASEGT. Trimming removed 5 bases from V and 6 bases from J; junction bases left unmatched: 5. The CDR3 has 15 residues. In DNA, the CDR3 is TGTGCCAGCAGTAAAGGACTAGCGGGGGGGGTCGAGCAGTACTTC. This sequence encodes CASSKGLAGGVEQYF.

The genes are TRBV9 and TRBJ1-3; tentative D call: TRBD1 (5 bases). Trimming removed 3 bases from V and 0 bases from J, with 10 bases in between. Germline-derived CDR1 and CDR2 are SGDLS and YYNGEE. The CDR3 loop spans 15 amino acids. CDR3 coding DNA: TGTGCCAGCAGCGGGGACGGCTACTCTGGAAACACCATATATTTT. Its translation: CASSGDGYSGNTIYF.

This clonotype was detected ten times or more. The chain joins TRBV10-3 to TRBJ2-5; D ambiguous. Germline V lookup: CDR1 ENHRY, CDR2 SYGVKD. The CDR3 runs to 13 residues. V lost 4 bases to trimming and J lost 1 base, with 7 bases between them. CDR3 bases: TGTGCCATCAGTGTTACTTCCCAAGAGACCCAGTACTTC. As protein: CAISVTSQETQYF.

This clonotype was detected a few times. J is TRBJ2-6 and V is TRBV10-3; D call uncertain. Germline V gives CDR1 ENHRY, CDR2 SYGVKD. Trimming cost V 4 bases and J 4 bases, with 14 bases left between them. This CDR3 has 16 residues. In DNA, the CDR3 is TGTGCCATCAGTGTAGGCCTTGGATTCGGGGCCAACGTCCTGACTTTC. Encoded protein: CAISVGLGFGANVLTF.

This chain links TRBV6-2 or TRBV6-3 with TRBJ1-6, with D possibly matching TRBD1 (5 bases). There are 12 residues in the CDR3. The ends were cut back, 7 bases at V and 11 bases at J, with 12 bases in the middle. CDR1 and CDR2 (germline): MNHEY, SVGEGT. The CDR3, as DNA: TGTGCCAGCACCCCGCCGGGGGCACCCCTCCACTTT. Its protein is CASTPPGAPLHF.

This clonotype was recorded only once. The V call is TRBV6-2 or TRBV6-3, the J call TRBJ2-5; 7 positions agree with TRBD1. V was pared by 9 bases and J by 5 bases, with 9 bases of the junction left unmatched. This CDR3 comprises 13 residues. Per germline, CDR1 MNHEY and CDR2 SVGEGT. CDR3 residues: CASSTGTKETQYF. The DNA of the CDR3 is TGTGCCAGTTCGACAGGGACGAAGGAGACCCAGTACTTC.

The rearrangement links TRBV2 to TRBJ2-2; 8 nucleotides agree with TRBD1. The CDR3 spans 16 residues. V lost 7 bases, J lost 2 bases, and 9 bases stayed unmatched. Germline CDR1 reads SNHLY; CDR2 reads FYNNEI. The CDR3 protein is CASIPGQGKNTGELFF. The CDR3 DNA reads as TGTGCCAGCATTCCAGGACAGGGAAAAAACACCGGGGAGCTGTTTTTT.

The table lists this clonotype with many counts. The CDR3 spells CASSSYRGNGYTF. The CDR3 nucleotides are TGTGCCAGCAGTTCATACAGGGGTAATGGCTACACCTTC. The chain is built from TRBV7-2 and TRBJ1-2, with 7 bases matching TRBD1. The CDR3 runs 13 residues. Germline V gives CDR1 SGHTA, CDR2 FQGNSA. Trimming at V came to 6 bases and at J to 6 bases, leaving 7 bases not matched to a gene.

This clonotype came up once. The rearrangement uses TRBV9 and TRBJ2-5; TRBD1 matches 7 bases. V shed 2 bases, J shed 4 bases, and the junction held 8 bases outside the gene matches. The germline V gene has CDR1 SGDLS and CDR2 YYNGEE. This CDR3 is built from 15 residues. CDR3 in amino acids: CASSVLGGWGETQYF. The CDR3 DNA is TGTGCCAGCAGCGTCTTAGGGGGCTGGGGAGAGACCCAGTACTTC.

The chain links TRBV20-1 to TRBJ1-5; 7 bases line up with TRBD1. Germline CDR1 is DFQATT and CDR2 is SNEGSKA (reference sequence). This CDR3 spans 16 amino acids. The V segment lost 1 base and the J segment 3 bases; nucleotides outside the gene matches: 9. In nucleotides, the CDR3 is TGCAGTGCTAGAGCCGCCAGGGGGGGTAACAATCAGCCCCAGCATTTT. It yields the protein CSARAARGGNNQPQHF.

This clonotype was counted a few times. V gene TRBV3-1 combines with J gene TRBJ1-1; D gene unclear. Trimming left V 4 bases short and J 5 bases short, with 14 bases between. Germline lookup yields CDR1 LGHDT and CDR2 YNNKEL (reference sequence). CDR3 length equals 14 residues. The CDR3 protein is CASSLIIGGTEAFF. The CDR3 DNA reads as TGTGCCAGCAGCCTGATAATCGGAGGGACTGAAGCTTTCTTT.

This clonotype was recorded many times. In DNA form, the CDR3 reads TGTGCCATCAGTCGATCCGGGACAGGGGGCGGCGGGGAGCTGTTTTTT. It encodes CAISRSGTGGGGELFF. The chain has TRBV10-3 and TRBJ2-2, with 12 bases that match TRBD1. The V segment lost 5 bases and the J segment 7 bases; nucleotides outside the gene matches: 8. In germline, CDR1 is ENHRY, CDR2 SYGVKD. This CDR3 region has 16 residues.

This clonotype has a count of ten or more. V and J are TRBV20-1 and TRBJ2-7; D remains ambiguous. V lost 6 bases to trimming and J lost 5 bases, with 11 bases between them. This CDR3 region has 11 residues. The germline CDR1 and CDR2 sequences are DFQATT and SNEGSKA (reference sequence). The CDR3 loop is CSANLGDEQYF. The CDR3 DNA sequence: TGCAGTGCGAACCTGGGCGACGAGCAGTACTTC.

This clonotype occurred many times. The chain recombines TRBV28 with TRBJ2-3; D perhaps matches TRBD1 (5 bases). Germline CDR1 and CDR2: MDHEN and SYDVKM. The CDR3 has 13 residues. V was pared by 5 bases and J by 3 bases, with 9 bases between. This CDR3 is CASSQGGTDTQYF. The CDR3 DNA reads TGTGCCAGCAGTCAGGGTGGAACAGATACGCAGTATTTT.

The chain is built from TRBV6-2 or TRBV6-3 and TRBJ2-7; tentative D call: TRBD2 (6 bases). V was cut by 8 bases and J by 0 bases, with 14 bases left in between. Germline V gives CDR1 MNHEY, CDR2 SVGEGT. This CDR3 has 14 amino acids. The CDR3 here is CASEGLASSYEQYF. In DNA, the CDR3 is TGTGCCAGCGAGGGACTCGCGAGCTCCTACGAGCAGTACTTC.

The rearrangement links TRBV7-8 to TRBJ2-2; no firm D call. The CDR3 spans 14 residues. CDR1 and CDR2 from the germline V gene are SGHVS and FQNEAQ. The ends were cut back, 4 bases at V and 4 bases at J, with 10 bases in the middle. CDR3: CASSSGSATGELFF. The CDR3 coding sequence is TGTGCCAGCAGCTCCGGGTCGGCCACCGGGGAGCTGTTTTTT.

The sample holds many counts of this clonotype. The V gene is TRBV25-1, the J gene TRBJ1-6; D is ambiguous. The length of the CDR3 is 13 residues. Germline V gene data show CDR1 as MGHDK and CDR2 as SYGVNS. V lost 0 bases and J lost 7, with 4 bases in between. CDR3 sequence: CASSEYWNSPLHF. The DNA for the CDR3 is TGTGCCAGCAGTGAATATTGGAATTCACCCCTCCACTTT.